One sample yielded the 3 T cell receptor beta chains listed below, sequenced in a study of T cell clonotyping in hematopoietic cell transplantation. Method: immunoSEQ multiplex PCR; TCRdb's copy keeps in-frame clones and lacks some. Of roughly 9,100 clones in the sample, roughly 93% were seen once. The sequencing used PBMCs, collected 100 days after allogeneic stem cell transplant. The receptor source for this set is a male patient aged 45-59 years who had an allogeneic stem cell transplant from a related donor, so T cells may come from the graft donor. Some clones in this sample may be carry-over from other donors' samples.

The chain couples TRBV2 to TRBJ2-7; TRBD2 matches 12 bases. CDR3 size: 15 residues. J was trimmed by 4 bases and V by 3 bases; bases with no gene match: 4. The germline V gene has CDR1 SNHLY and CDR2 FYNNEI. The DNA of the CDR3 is TGTGCCAGCAGTGAGACTAGCGGGGGTTTTTACGAGCAGTACTTC. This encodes CASSETSGGFYEQYF.

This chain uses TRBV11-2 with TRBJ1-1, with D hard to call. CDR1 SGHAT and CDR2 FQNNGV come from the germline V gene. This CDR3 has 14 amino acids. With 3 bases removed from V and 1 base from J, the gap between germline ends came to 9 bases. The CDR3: CASSFQPGNTEAFF. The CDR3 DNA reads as TGTGCCAGCAGCTTTCAACCAGGGAACACTGAAGCTTTCTTT.

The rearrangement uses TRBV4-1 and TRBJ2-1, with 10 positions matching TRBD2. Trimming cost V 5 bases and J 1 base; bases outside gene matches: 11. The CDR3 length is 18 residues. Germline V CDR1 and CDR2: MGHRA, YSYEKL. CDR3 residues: CASSYDTAGGYSYNEQFF. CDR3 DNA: TGCGCCAGCAGCTATGATACAGCGGGGGGGTATTCCTACAATGAGCAGTTCTTC.